This entry features one TCR beta chain sequence. The antigen remains undetermined. The sample is drawn from a study of cytomegalovirus exposure and HLA in healthy donors. Study at large: Later analysis reported that the roughly 120 validation repertoires shared the platform of the approximately 670 first-cohort repertoires.

Study-level points and caveats: In a later analysis, first-cohort TCR clusters were found to tend to co-occur in the 100 to 150 validation repertoires.

The repertoire was sequenced with immunoSEQ multiplex PCR; TCRdb's copy has only in-frame clones and lacks some. This sample yields more than 95,000 clones, of which 70% to 90% are seen a single time; about 1.9% belongs to the top ten. Germline CDR1 and CDR2: MNHEY and SVGAGI. This CDR3 is built from 15 residues. V dropped 0 bases and J dropped 1 base, with 6 bases sitting between them. The V call is TRBV6-5, the J call TRBJ2-2; D perhaps matches TRBD2 (6 bases). The clonotype was recovered from a woman under 30 in good health and CMV-seronegative. The sequencing sample was made of PBMCs. As DNA, the CDR3 is TGTGCCAGCAGTTACTCCGGGGGGAACACCGGGGAGCTGTTTTTT. It translates to CASSYSGGNTGELFF.